A selection of T cell receptor beta chains follows, all from one sample in a study of blood T cell repertoires in COVID-19. Clones were read by immunoSEQ multiplex PCR, and TCRdb kept only the in-frame ones, dropping some. The table includes 35,000 to 40,000 clones, roughly 90% detected once. Material: peripheral blood. These receptors all stem from a man aged 55 to 70 with active or convalescent COVID-19. The CDR3 runs from the conserved cysteine through the conserved F or W. A D gene is named only where the DNA matches it firmly. Clone size is not always given. Where it is, it says once, few, many or a class for expanded clones.

v_call	j_call	d_call	clone_size	cdr3_nt	cdr3_aa
TRBV6-5	TRBJ2-1	TRBD2	once	TGTGCCAGCAGTTACCCCGGACTAGCGGCCTACAATGAGCAGTTCTTC	CASSYPGLAAYNEQFF
TRBV11-2	TRBJ2-1	TRBD2	-	TGTGCCAGCAGCCCATGGGGGACTAGCAACTCCTACAATGAGCAGTTCTTC	CASSPWGTSNSYNEQFF
TRBV11-2	TRBJ1-2	-	-	TGTGCCAGCAGCCCGTCGGACAGCCCTTATGGCTACACCTTC	CASSPSDSPYGYTF
TRBV19	TRBJ2-1	TRBD1	-	TGTGCCAGTAGTATAGCTGGGACAGGGTTTGATGAGCAGTTCTTC	CASSIAGTGFDEQFF
TRBV29-1	TRBJ2-5	-	-	TGCAGCGCCAAGGGGATCGGGAGAGTAGAGACCCAGTACTTC	CSAKGIGRVETQYF
TRBV11-2	TRBJ1-3	-	-	TGTGCCAGCAGCTTCGAAGGGGCCTTCTCTGGAAACACCATATATTTT	CASSFEGAFSGNTIYF
TRBV29-1	TRBJ1-1	-	-	TGCAGCGTCGAGACAGGGAACACTGAAGCTTTCTTT	CSVETGNTEAFF
TRBV6-5	TRBJ2-2	-	-	TGTGCCAGCAGCGGACAGAAAAAGGGGTCCGGGGAGCTGTTTTTT	CASSGQKKGSGELFF
TRBV6-2/TRBV6-3	TRBJ2-1	-	-	TGTGCCAGCAGCCGACTAATGGGTGAGCAGTTCTTC	CASSRLMGEQFF
TRBV6-5	TRBJ2-7	TRBD2	-	TGTGCCAGCAGTTACGGGGAGGGGTTGGGGGAGCAGTACTTC	CASSYGEGLGEQYF
TRBV6-2/TRBV6-3	TRBJ2-2	TRBD1	-	TGTGCCAGCAGTCAACCGGGACAGGGGCGCGGCACCGGGGAGCTGTTTTTT	CASSQPGQGRGTGELFF
TRBV2	TRBJ2-5	TRBD2	-	TGTGCCAGGCAGAGCGGACTAGCTTCGGAGACCCAGTACTTC	CARQSGLASETQYF
TRBV4-3	TRBJ1-1	-	-	TGCGCCAGCAGCCAAGATCCAGGGGACACTGAAGCTTTCTTT	CASSQDPGDTEAFF
TRBV7-2	TRBJ2-5	TRBD2	-	TGTGCCAGCAGCTTAGCTGGGAGGGGTCAGTTGGGGACCCAGTACTTC	CASSLAGRGQLGTQYF
TRBV3-1/TRBV3-2	TRBJ1-1	-	-	TGTGCCAGCAGCTCAAATCTGAACACTGAAGCTTTCTTT	CASSSNLNTEAFF
TRBV4-1	TRBJ2-2	-	-	TGCGCCAGCAGCCACAGACAGCCCCACCGGGAGCTGTTTTTT	CASSHRQPHRELFF
TRBV28	TRBJ1-2	TRBD1	-	TGTGCCAGCAGTTCGGACAGGGGGCTTTCGGGCTACACCTTC	CASSSDRGLSGYTF
TRBV6-5	TRBJ2-5	-	-	TGTGCCAGCACTCCCGGGGTAGGAGAGACCCAGTACTTC	CASTPGVGETQYF
TRBV5-1	TRBJ2-2	TRBD1	-	TGCGCCAGTCGGCCGACAGGGGTGGGCACCGGGGAGCTGTTTTTT	CASRPTGVGTGELFF
TRBV12-5	TRBJ2-1	-	-	TGTGCTAGTGGTTTTCTAGCCTATTCGGGGGCCTACAATGAGCAGTTCTTC	CASGFLAYSGAYNEQFF
TRBV3-1/TRBV3-2	TRBJ2-2	TRBD2	-	TGTGCCAGCAGCCAATTAGCGGGAGGGCCGAGGGAGCTGTTTTTT	CASSQLAGGPRELFF
TRBV27	TRBJ1-2	-	-	TGTGCCAGCAGTTCACTGGGGGGGGCGGACTATGGCTACACCTTC	CASSSLGGADYGYTF
TRBV6-1	TRBJ1-1	-	-	TGTGCCAGCAGTGAAATGGCAAATGAAGCTTTCTTT	CASSEMANEAFF